Only a few counts were recorded for the clone carrying this TCR beta chain. Its target is unknown. These data belong to a study of T cells in Graves' hyperthyroidism and ophthalmopathy. Overall study results and limits: Most clonotypes expanded in thyroid above 0.001 were likewise present in blood.

What was amplified from RNA transcripts were TCR beta CDR3 regions. A first-round RT-PCR of the TCR CDR3 used the HTBI primer set. One entry per CDR3 protein, called by TCRdb with MiXCR from the multiplex PCR reads. The sample has 600,000 to 850,000 distinct CDR3 sequences, around 20% seen once. Source material: blood. This TCR derives from a woman aged 50 to 65 with Graves' hyperthyroidism that later progressed to Graves' ophthalmopathy.

Written as DNA, the CDR3 is TGTGCCAGCAGCCAAATTGGGGAGACCCAGTACTTC. Protein sequence: CASSQIGETQYF. The chain joins TRBV14 to TRBJ2-5; D call uncertain. The CDR3 runs to 12 residues. Germline values: CDR1 SGHDN, CDR2 FVKESK. The V end was cut by 2 bases, the J end by 5 bases, with 6 bases between.